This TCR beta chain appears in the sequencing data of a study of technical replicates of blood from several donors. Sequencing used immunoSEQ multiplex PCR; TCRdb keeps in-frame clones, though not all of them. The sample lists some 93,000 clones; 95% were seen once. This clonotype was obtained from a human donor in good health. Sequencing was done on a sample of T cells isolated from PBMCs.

The CDR3 is CAWKGETQYF. In DNA, the CDR3 is TGTGCCTGGAAGGGGGAGACCCAGTACTTC. The J gene is TRBJ2-5, the V gene TRBV30; perhaps TRBD1 as D (5 bases). The CDR3 is 10 residues long. V was clipped by 4 bases and J by 5 bases, with 5 bases between them. Germline V CDR1 and CDR2: GTSNPN, SVGIG (reference sequence).